A single sample gave rise to the 13 T cell receptor beta chains below, sequenced in a study of molecular identifiers for immune sequencing clone quantification. MiXCR, applied by TCRdb to the PCR reads, yields one record per CDR3 protein. This sample has nearly 650,000 distinct CDR3 sequences, with approximately 24% found just once. The material sequenced was naive CD8+ T cells from blood, with Jurkat cell RNA spiked in. As to subset: FACS-sorted CD8+CD4-CCR7+CD45RA+ naive T cells. Receptor source: a human donor in good health. Some libraries in this study had Jurkat cell RNA spiked in.

This clonotype was counted many times. The rearrangement uses TRBV5-1 and TRBJ1-1; TRBD1 matches at 8 bases. The CDR3 contains 15 residues. The V and J ends lost 6 bases and 0 bases, in that order; junction bases with no gene match: 7. Germline assignment: CDR1 SGHRS and CDR2 YFSETQ. CDR3 DNA sequence: TGCGCCAGCACCACCGGACAGGGAATGAACACTGAAGCTTTCTTT. Amino acids: CASTTGQGMNTEAFF.

This clonotype was counted only a few times. The V and J genes are TRBV4-3 and TRBJ2-7, with 7 bases lining up with TRBD1. Trimming took 4 bases from V and 7 from J; bases not matched to a gene: 7. The CDR3 length is 13 residues. The germline V gene encodes CDR1 LGHNA and CDR2 YSLEER. The CDR3 loop reads CASSRGQAGEQYF. DNA of the CDR3: TGCGCCAGCAGCCGCGGACAGGCAGGTGAGCAGTACTTC.

In this sample, this clonotype turned up a few times. V usage is TRBV10-3 and J usage is TRBJ2-4; unclear D gene. The ends were cut back, 6 bases at V and 0 bases at J, with 12 bases in the middle. The CDR3 consists of 15 residues. Germline CDR1 ENHRY, CDR2 SYGVKD. The CDR3 loop is CAIRPDTLAKNIQYF. The DNA for the CDR3 is TGTGCCATCAGACCTGACACATTAGCCAAAAACATTCAGTACTTC.

This clonotype showed up just a few times. The rearrangement joins TRBV4-1 to TRBJ1-1; 7 nucleotides match TRBD1. Per the germline V gene, CDR1 is MGHRA and CDR2 is YSYEKL. The V gene end was trimmed by 2 bases and the J gene end by 6 bases; junction bases not matched to a gene: 6. The CDR3 is made up of 14 amino acids. CDR3 loop: CASSQLTGTAEAFF. CDR3 DNA: TGCGCCAGCAGCCAATTAACCGGGACAGCTGAAGCTTTCTTT.

Worth noting for this clonotype: This may come from a read error, since a much larger clone is one base off. The V gene is TRBV4-1, the J gene TRBJ1-1, with D perhaps matching TRBD1 (6 bases). Trimming took off 5 bases at V and 3 bases at J, with 16 bases between the two ends. Germline loops: CDR1 MGHRA, CDR2 YSYEKL. The CDR3 runs to 15 residues. The CDR3: CASSETGIGDTEAFF. The CDR3 nucleotides read TGCGCCAGCAGCGAGACAGGTATTGGCGACACTGAAGCTTTCTTT.

The CDR3 nucleotides read TGTGCCAGCAGCTTCCCTTCCGGGAGGGAGCAGTACTTC. Residues: CASSFPSGREQYF. The gene calls are TRBV13 and TRBJ2-7; 7 bases line up with TRBD2. The CDR3 consists of 13 residues. Unmatched junction bases numbered 6, after V lost 3 bases and J lost 7 bases. CDR1 and CDR2 (germline): PRHDT, FYEKMQ (reference sequence). The whole variable domain, remainder taken from reference TRBV13 and TRBJ2-7, is AAGVIQSPRHLIKEKRETATLKCYPIPRHDTVYWYQQGPGQDPQFLISFYEKMQSDKGSIPDRFSAQQFSDYHSELNMSSLELGDSALYFCASSFPSGREQYFGPGTRLTVT.

This clonotype was recorded a few times. The gene calls are TRBV19 and TRBJ2-7; the match to TRBD1 covers 8 bases. V lost 6 bases and J lost 6; bases outside the gene matches: 16. There are 16 residues in the CDR3. In germline, CDR1 is LNHDA, CDR2 SQIVND (reference sequence). CDR3 sequence (DNA): TGTGCCAGTAGCCCGGGACCGGGACAGGTTACTACCGAGCAGTACTTC. The encoded protein is CASSPGPGQVTTEQYF.

This clonotype has more than one count but fewer than ten. The rearrangement uses TRBV19 and TRBJ2-4; D is perhaps TRBD2 (6 bases). CDR1 is LNHDA, CDR2 SQIVND, per germline (reference sequence). V gave up 7 bases and J gave up 3 bases, with 13 bases separating them. This CDR3 contains 14 residues. CDR3 nucleotides: TGTGCCAGTAAAGTAGGGCGGGGCAAAAACATTCAGTACTTC. As protein: CASKVGRGKNIQYF.

Of note for this clonotype: A single base separates this from a much larger clone, so it may be a read error. V is TRBV12-3 or TRBV12-4 and J is TRBJ1-1; no clear D. The CDR3 covers 13 residues. The CDR3 sequence: CASLNPPNTEASF. In nucleotides, the CDR3 is TGTGCCAGCCTTAACCCCCCGAACACTGAAGCTTCCTTT.

This clonotype was seen repeatedly, ten times or more. The gene calls are TRBV4-3 and TRBJ2-7, with 8 positions matching TRBD2. The germline V gene encodes CDR1 LGHNA and CDR2 YSLEER. The ends lost 0 bases at V and 0 bases at J; junction bases unmatched: 4. The CDR3 is made up of 16 amino acids. CDR3 sequence: CASSQDRSGSSYEQYF. The CDR3 nucleotides read TGCGCCAGCAGCCAAGATAGGAGCGGGAGCTCCTACGAGCAGTACTTC.

As concerns this clonotype: Just one base apart from a much larger clone, this may be a read error. The chain joins TRBV6-5 to TRBJ2-7; the match to TRBD2 covers 7 bases. V shed 4 bases and J 4 bases; nucleotides not matched to a gene: 7. This CDR3 contains 14 residues. Germline assignment: CDR1 MNHEY and CDR2 SVGAGI. CDR3 sequence (DNA): TGTGCCAGCAGTTCGGGGGGAGGCGGATACGAGCAGTACTTC. Protein sequence: CASSSGGGGYEQYF.

V gene TRBV29-1 combines with J gene TRBJ1-1; tentatively, D is TRBD1 (5 bases). CDR1 and CDR2 (germline): SQVTM, ANQGSEA. The CDR3 runs 13 residues. Trimming stripped 7 bases from V and 1 base from J, with 13 bases between. This chain's CDR3 is CSDMGRANTEAFF. CDR3 nucleotides: TGCAGCGACATGGGGCGGGCGAACACTGAAGCTTTCTTT.

Of note for this clonotype: Germline is not matched at one junction end, which may reflect a read error. The chain combines TRBV7-9 with TRBJ2-1; 9 bases align to TRBD2. CDR1 and CDR2 (germline): SEHNR, FQNEAQ (reference sequence). The CDR3 has 14 residues. DNA of the CDR3: TGTGCCAGCCTGCGCGGGGGGGGATACAATGAGCAGGTCTTC. This gives the protein CASLRGGGYNEQVF. Filled out from reference TRBV7-9 and TRBJ2-1, the complete variable domain reads DTGVSQNPRHKITKRGQNVTFRCDPISEHNRLYWYRQTLGQGPEFLTYFQNEAQLEKSRLLSDRFSAERPKGSFSTLEIQRTEQGDSAMYLCASLRGGGYNEQVFGPGTRLTVL.